A single sample is the source of the 14 T cell receptor beta chains below, sequenced in a study of blood T cell repertoires in COVID-19. Assay: immunoSEQ multiplex PCR; the TCRdb copy retains only in-frame clones and omits some. The sample includes almost 250,000 clones, roughly 85% of them seen just once. The material sequenced was PBMCs or T cells enriched from blood (not recorded which). The receptors here all came from a woman aged 45-59 years with acute COVID-19.

The rearrangement uses TRBV2 and TRBJ1-2, with TRBD1 matching over 12 bases. The CDR3 extends over 13 amino acids. V lost 7 bases to trimming and J lost 7 bases; unmatched junction nucleotides: 4. Germline CDR1 is SNHLY and CDR2 is FYNNEI. CDR3 protein: CASKGTGGFGYTF. The CDR3 coding sequence is TGTGCCAGCAAAGGGACAGGGGGCTTTGGCTACACCTTC.

The CDR3 DNA reads TGTGCCAGCAGCCCTCCCCGTTGGCGGGGGGGCCTTGAGACCCAGTACTTC. It codes for CASSPPRWRGGLETQYF. The gene calls are TRBV7-8 and TRBJ2-5, with 9 positions matching TRBD2. This CDR3 comprises 17 residues. Losses at the gene ends were 5 bases for V and 5 bases for J; bases not matched to a gene: 15. Germline loops: CDR1 SGHVS, CDR2 FQNEAQ.

The chain joins TRBV27 to TRBJ2-1, with 8 bases that match TRBD1. V dropped 6 bases and J dropped 1; count of bases not matched to a gene: 5. This CDR3 comprises 15 residues. Germline values: CDR1 MNHEY, CDR2 SMNVEV (reference sequence). This chain's CDR3 is CASRSDRGSYNEQFF. DNA of the CDR3: TGTGCCAGCAGGTCTGACAGGGGATCCTACAATGAGCAGTTCTTC.

The V gene is TRBV4-3, the J gene TRBJ1-2; D possibly corresponds to TRBD1 (6 bases). The CDR3 is 14 residues long. The V gene lost 4 bases and the J gene lost 1 base, with 10 bases spanning the gap. Germline assignment: CDR1 LGHNA and CDR2 YSLEER. CDR3 residues: CASSLTGSNYGYTF. For the CDR3, the DNA is TGCGCCAGCAGCCTAACAGGGAGTAACTATGGCTACACCTTC.

The rearrangement joins TRBV7-8 to TRBJ1-1; D is possibly TRBD1 (5 bases). Germline V gene sequence: CDR1 SGHVS, CDR2 FQNEAQ. Trimming shortened V by 2 bases and J by 1 base, and 5 bases separated the two germline ends. The CDR3 runs to 13 residues. The CDR3 DNA follows: TGTGCCAGCAGCTTACAGGGGAACACTGAAGCTTTCTTT. This gives the protein CASSLQGNTEAFF. Combining the CDR3 with reference TRBV7-8 and TRBJ1-1 gives the whole variable domain GAGVSQSPRYKVAKRGQDVALRCDPISGHVSLFWYQQALGQGPEFLTYFQNEAQLDKSGLPSDRFFAERPEGSVSTLKIQRTQQEDSAVYLCASSLQGNTEAFFGQGTRLTVV.

The chain employs TRBV27 and TRBJ1-5, with 11 bases identical to TRBD1. J gave up 6 bases and V 6 bases, and 7 bases lay outside the gene matches. The germline gives CDR1 MNHEY, CDR2 SMNVEV (reference sequence). This CDR3 is 15 amino acids long. CDR3 sequence (DNA): TGTGCCAGCAGCCCTAGGACAGGGGGCGTTCAGCCCCAGCATTTT. Protein sequence: CASSPRTGGVQPQHF.

This clone was seen only once. This chain joins TRBV6-2 or TRBV6-3 and TRBJ1-2; 9 bases are shared with TRBD1. Germline V gene lookup returns CDR1 MNHEY and CDR2 SVGEGT. J gave up 5 bases and V 5 bases, and 9 bases lay outside the gene matches. This CDR3 contains 15 residues. Here the CDR3 DNA reads TGTGCCAGCAGTAAGCCCGGACAGGGGAGGTATGGCTACACCTTC. This encodes CASSKPGQGRYGYTF.

V usage is TRBV27 and J usage is TRBJ1-2; D is unresolved. Deletions cut 2 bases from V and 0 bases from J, with 10 bases between. The CDR3 contains 15 residues. Germline-derived CDR1 and CDR2 are MNHEY and SMNVEV (reference sequence). The CDR3 coding sequence is TGTGCCAGCAGTTTAATGGCGGCAGCTAACTATGGCTACACCTTC. Its protein product is CASSLMAAANYGYTF.

The CDR3: CASSEGGQRLYEQYF. Here the CDR3 DNA reads TGTGCCAGCAGTGAAGGGGGCCAGCGCCTTTACGAGCAGTACTTC. This sequence joins TRBV2 and TRBJ2-7; maybe TRBD1 (5 bases). CDR1 and CDR2 (germline): SNHLY, FYNNEI. CDR3 length: 15 amino acids. V was pared by 1 base and J by 4 bases, with 14 bases between.

This rearrangement joins TRBV15 to TRBJ1-3, with a weak D call TRBD1 (6 bases). The germline gives CDR1 LNHNV, CDR2 YYDKDF (reference sequence). The CDR3 has 16 amino acids. V was clipped by 2 bases and J by 0 bases, with 11 bases between them. The CDR3 region has the DNA TGTGCCACCAGCAGATCGACAGGACACTCTGGAAACACCATATATTTT. Amino acid sequence: CATSRSTGHSGNTIYF.

The V gene is TRBV19, the J gene TRBJ1-4; a possible D gene is TRBD1 (6 bases). CDR1 and CDR2 (germline): LNHDA, SQIVND (reference sequence). V was trimmed by 6 bases and J by 0 bases, leaving 11 bases between them. The CDR3 spans 15 residues. The CDR3 here is CASSDRPSTNEKLFF. The CDR3 DNA is TGTGCCAGTAGCGACAGGCCATCAACTAATGAAAAACTGTTTTTT. Full variable domain (remainder filled in from reference TRBV19 and TRBJ1-4): DGGITQSPKYLFRKEGQNVTLSCEQNLNHDAMYWYRQDPGQGLRLIYYSQIVNDFQKGDIAEGYSVSREKKESFPLTVTSAQKNPTAFYLCASSDRPSTNEKLFFGSGTQLSVL.

The V call is TRBV3-1 (or the pseudogene TRBV3-2), the J call TRBJ1-1, with 8 bases aligning to TRBD1. The length of the CDR3 is 15 residues. Per the germline V gene, CDR1 is LGHDT and CDR2 is YNNKEL (reference sequence). V shed 4 bases, J shed 1 base, and the junction held 5 bases outside the gene matches. The CDR3 DNA reads as TGTGCCAGCAGCCTATGGACAGGGTCGAACACTGAAGCTTTCTTT. Translated: CASSLWTGSNTEAFF.

The V call is TRBV9, the J call TRBJ1-3, with 8 bases fitting TRBD1. The CDR3 is 17 amino acids. The J segment lost 0 bases and the V segment lost 3 bases, leaving 8 bases of the junction unmatched. CDR1 is SGDLS and CDR2 is YYNGEE in the germline V gene. CDR3 amino acids: CASSASPGQDSGNTIYF. In DNA, the CDR3 is TGTGCCAGCAGCGCCTCACCGGGACAGGACTCTGGAAACACCATATATTTT.

The chain's CDR3 is CASSVTGDSEAFF. The CDR3 DNA follows: TGTGCCAGCAGCGTTACAGGGGATTCTGAAGCTTTCTTT. The rearrangement links TRBV9 to TRBJ1-1, with 7 bases aligning to TRBD1. This CDR3 is built from 13 residues. The V segment lost 2 bases and the J segment 6 bases; nucleotides outside the gene matches: 4. Germline loops: CDR1 SGDLS, CDR2 YYNGEE.